These 4 T cell receptor beta chains were sequenced from one sample in a study of blood T cell repertoires in COVID-19. TCRdb keeps only in-frame clones here, not all; method: immunoSEQ multiplex PCR. The repertoire holds some 270,000 clones, with 85% to 90% as singletons. Sample: PBMCs or T cells enriched from blood (not recorded which). These receptors were collected from a woman in her sixties or seventies who had recovered from COVID-19.

The gene calls are TRBV7-3 and TRBJ2-1; the D gene is possibly TRBD2 (6 bases). This CDR3 is built from 15 residues. In germline, CDR1 is SGHTA, CDR2 FQGTGA. V was shortened by 4 bases and J by 3 bases, with 13 bases between the two germline ends. The CDR3 nucleotides read TGTGCCAGCAGCTCAGGAGGGAAAATCTACAATGAGCAGTTCTTC. It translates to CASSSGGKIYNEQFF. Supplemented by reference TRBV7-3 and TRBJ2-1, the full variable domain reads GAGVSQTPSNKVTEKGKYVELRCDPISGHTALYWYRQSLGQGPEFLIYFQGTGAADDSGLPNDRFFAVRPEGSVSTLKIQRTERGDSAVYLCASSSGGKIYNEQFFGPGTRLTVL.

The chain recombines TRBV2 with TRBJ1-1; D gene uncertain. Germline CDR1 reads SNHLY; CDR2 reads FYNNEI. This CDR3 comprises 11 residues. V was shortened by 8 bases and J by 8 bases, with 12 bases between the two germline ends. CDR3 DNA sequence: TGTGCCAGCCTTATGGCGGTCGAAGCTTTCTTT. The encoded protein is CASLMAVEAFF.

The chain links TRBV3-1 (or the pseudogene TRBV3-2) to TRBJ1-2; no clear D gene. V lost 2 bases, J lost 4 bases, and 11 bases lay in between. The V gene's germline CDR1 is LGHDT and CDR2 YNNKEL (reference sequence). The CDR3 loop spans 14 amino acids. This CDR3 reads CASSQPGLFYGYTF. In nucleotides, the CDR3 is TGTGCCAGCAGCCAACCTGGGCTTTTCTATGGCTACACCTTC.

This clone was counted a single time. The gene calls are TRBV2 and TRBJ2-7, with 7 bases fitting TRBD1. The CDR3 runs 12 residues. Trimming took 10 bases from V and 3 from J; bases not matched to a gene: 6. Germline V lookup: CDR1 SNHLY, CDR2 FYNNEI. CDR3 loop: CANRDSFYEQYF. The CDR3 DNA reads as TGTGCCAACCGGGACAGCTTCTACGAGCAGTACTTC.